This T cell receptor (beta chain) was recovered during a study of siplizumab effects on memory and regulatory T cells. Overall study findings and caveats: The Treg-derived share of mappable alloreactive CD4+ clones averaged roughly 64% with siplizumab and roughly 28% in controls. Some alloreactive sequences were traceable to unstimulated CD4+ memory cells, and siplizumab significantly reduced them. It seemed that naive T cells were more diverse than memory cells and were major contributors to the alloresponse.

This CDR3 has 14 residues. V was pared by 8 bases and J by 0 bases, with 6 bases of the junction left unmatched. In germline, CDR1 is SGHRS, CDR2 YFSETQ. Of note for this clone: The antigen is undetermined.

Assay: immunoSEQ multiplex PCR; the TCRdb copy retains only in-frame clones and omits some. This sample has more than 85,000 clones, with roughly 92% found just once. Sequenced input: Tregs sorted from blood. This TCR came from a human donor in good health. V gene TRBV5-1 combines with J gene TRBJ2-3; 7 bases line up with TRBD1. The CDR3 coding sequence is TGCGCCAGTACACAGGGGATCAGCACAGATACGCAGTATTTT. It translates to CASTQGISTDTQYF.